These 21 T cell receptor beta chains were sequenced from one sample in a study of blood T cell repertoires in COVID-19. Only in-frame clones appear in the TCRdb table, and some are missing; sequencing was by immunoSEQ multiplex PCR. The sample carries around 310,000 clones, 89% recorded once. Sequencing was carried out using PBMCs or T cells enriched from blood (not recorded which). The receptor set was obtained from a woman in her thirties who had recovered from COVID-19.

The table lists this clone with a count of one. The chain employs TRBV6-5 and TRBJ2-7; TRBD1 matches 11 bases. The V and J ends lost 6 bases and 2 bases, in that order; junction bases with no gene match: 6. The CDR3 length is 15 residues. CDR1 is MNHEY and CDR2 is SVGAGI in the germline V gene. CDR3 sequence (DNA): TGTGCCAGCAGCACGGGACAGGGGGTTACCTACGAGCAGTACTTC. The encoded protein is CASSTGQGVTYEQYF.

This clone was observed a handful of times. The chain recombines TRBV2 with TRBJ1-6; TRBD1 aligns across 8 bases. The CDR3 runs to 15 residues. Germline CDR1 SNHLY, CDR2 FYNNEI. V trimming: 7 bases; J trimming: 6 bases; junction bases outside the gene matches: 8. CDR3 in DNA: TGTGCCAGCACGGGACAGGAGACTACTAATTCACCCCTCCACTTT. It encodes CASTGQETTNSPLHF.

This chain connects TRBV2 to TRBJ1-5; D call uncertain. There are 13 residues in the CDR3. Germline loops: CDR1 SNHLY, CDR2 FYNNEI. V was cut by 8 bases and J by 4 bases, with 12 bases left in between. The CDR3 region has the DNA TGTGCCAGCGGGCCCCAGTTAAATCAGCCCCAGCATTTT. It codes for CASGPQLNQPQHF.

This clone came up once. The rearrangement uses TRBV5-6 and TRBJ1-1; TRBD1 aligns across 11 bases. Germline CDR1 reads SGHDT; CDR2 reads YYEEEE. The CDR3 sequence is 14 residues long. V lost 3 bases, J lost 4 bases, and 2 bases stayed unmatched. CDR3 bases: TGTGCCAGCAGCTGGGGACAGGGGGGCACTGAAGCTTTCTTT. Translating gives CASSWGQGGTEAFF.

This clone is a singleton in its sample. The rearrangement uses TRBV2 and TRBJ1-5; TRBD1 aligns across 8 bases. CDR3 size: 14 residues. The trim removed 5 bases at V and 7 bases at J, leaving 7 bases unmatched. CDR1 is SNHLY and CDR2 is FYNNEI in the germline V gene. In DNA form, the CDR3 reads TGTGCCAGCAGTCAACAGGGGGTGGGGCAGCCCCAGCATTTT. It yields the protein CASSQQGVGQPQHF.

For the CDR3, the DNA is TGTGCCAGCAGCCAAGGCGGGAGCGCCTACGAGCAGTACTTC. It specifies CASSQGGSAYEQYF. V and J are TRBV7-2 and TRBJ2-7; TRBD2 matches at 7 bases. Unmatched junction bases numbered 6, after V lost 5 bases and J lost 2 bases. CDR1 and CDR2 from the germline V gene are SGHTA and FQGNSA. The CDR3 extends over 14 amino acids.

The chain uses TRBV27 and TRBJ2-1, with 7 positions matching TRBD1. J was trimmed by 3 bases and V by 5 bases; bases with no gene match: 10. Germline V gene lookup returns CDR1 MNHEY and CDR2 SMNVEV (reference sequence). This CDR3 has 16 amino acids. CDR3 DNA sequence: TGTGCCAGCAGTCGGGCCGGACAGGTTGGCTACAATGAGCAGTTCTTC. This sequence encodes CASSRAGQVGYNEQFF.

CDR3 DNA sequence: TGTGCCAGTAGTCTAAGCGGACTTCCCTACGAGCAGTACTTC. Translated: CASSLSGLPYEQYF. V is TRBV19 and J is TRBJ2-7, with D possibly being TRBD2 (5 bases). Germline V gene data show CDR1 as LNHDA and CDR2 as SQIVND (reference sequence). CDR3 length equals 14 residues. V lost 5 bases and J 2 bases, leaving 13 bases between the germline ends.

The genes are TRBV15 and TRBJ2-2; TRBD1 agrees at 10 bases. J gave up 7 bases and V 2 bases, and 7 bases lay outside the gene matches. The CDR3 totals 16 residues. Germline CDR1 is LNHNV and CDR2 is YYDKDF (reference sequence). Here the CDR3 DNA reads TGTGCCACCAGCAGACCGCGACAGGGGGCGGGCGGGGAGCTGTTTTTT. It translates to CATSRPRQGAGGELFF.

The chain is built from TRBV27 and TRBJ1-5, with D possibly TRBD1 on 5 matching bases. The V gene's germline CDR1 is MNHEY and CDR2 SMNVEV (reference sequence). Trimming removed 6 bases at V and 7 bases at J, with 13 bases between. The CDR3 consists of 13 residues. This chain's CDR3 is CASSSGRAQPQHF. Here the CDR3 DNA reads TGTGCCAGCAGCTCAGGCAGGGCACAGCCCCAGCATTTT.

The gene calls are TRBV11-2 and TRBJ2-2, with TRBD1 matching over 8 bases. The germline CDR1 and CDR2 sequences are SGHAT and FQNNGV. V shed 1 base and J 3 bases; nucleotides not matched to a gene: 4. CDR3 size: 16 residues. Here the CDR3 DNA reads TGTGCCAGCAGCTTAGTCGGACAGGGACACACCGGGGAGCTGTTTTTT. Protein: CASSLVGQGHTGELFF.

The V and J genes are TRBV19 and TRBJ1-1; 7 bases agree with TRBD1. V was pared by 10 bases and J by 0 bases, with 8 bases of the junction left unmatched. This CDR3 contains 14 residues. Per germline, CDR1 LNHDA and CDR2 SQIVND (reference sequence). CDR3 in amino acids: CAISDRDMNTEAFF. The CDR3 bases are TGTGCCATTTCTGACAGGGATATGAACACTGAAGCTTTCTTT. The full variable domain, rest sourced from reference TRBV19 and TRBJ1-1, is DGGITQSPKYLFRKEGQNVTLSCEQNLNHDAMYWYRQDPGQGLRLIYYSQIVNDFQKGDIAEGYSVSREKKESFPLTVTSAQKNPTAFYLCAISDRDMNTEAFFGQGTRLTVV.

The chain uses TRBV2 and TRBJ2-7, with 9 bases matching TRBD1. The germline V gene encodes CDR1 SNHLY and CDR2 FYNNEI. The CDR3 is made up of 15 amino acids. J lost 5 bases, V lost 4 bases, and 9 bases had no gene match. The CDR3 loop reads CASSGLQGARNEQYF. For the CDR3, the DNA is TGTGCCAGCAGTGGCCTACAGGGGGCTAGAAACGAGCAGTACTTC.

Here the CDR3 DNA reads TGTGCCAGCAGCTGGGGGGGACTAGCGGGAGGATCCGAGCAGTACTTC. Amino acids: CASSWGGLAGGSEQYF. The V call is TRBV5-4, the J call TRBJ2-7, with 15 bases fitting TRBD2. V was clipped by 3 bases and J by 6 bases; unmatched bases: 7. CDR1 and CDR2 (germline): SGHNT, YYREEE (reference sequence). The CDR3 consists of 16 residues.

CDR3 region: CASNGQGINEQFF. The CDR3 region has the DNA TGTGCCAGCAACGGACAGGGAATCAATGAGCAGTTCTTC. This sequence joins TRBV2 and TRBJ2-1; 8 nucleotides agree with TRBD1. CDR1 and CDR2 from the germline V gene are SNHLY and FYNNEI. The CDR3 consists of 13 residues. J gave up 6 bases and V 7 bases, and 5 bases lay outside the gene matches.

The sample holds a few counts of this clone. The chain carries TRBV18 and TRBJ1-3, with D perhaps matching TRBD1 (6 bases). Trimming took off 6 bases at V and 0 bases at J, with 12 bases between the two ends. Germline lookup yields CDR1 KGHSH and CDR2 LQKENI. The CDR3 covers 15 residues. The chain's CDR3 is CASSNGQNSGNTIYF. The CDR3 DNA is TGTGCCAGCTCGAACGGACAGAACTCTGGAAACACCATATATTTT.

The genes are TRBV29-1 and TRBJ2-3, with 10 bases matching TRBD2. This CDR3 comprises 14 residues. V was pared by 8 bases and J by 6 bases, with 11 bases of the junction left unmatched. Germline V gene sequence: CDR1 SQVTM, CDR2 ANQGSEA. CDR3 loop: CSYQLLAGGDTQYF. The CDR3 region has the DNA TGCAGCTACCAACTGTTAGCGGGAGGCGATACGCAGTATTTT.

The chain has TRBV6-5 and TRBJ1-1, with D perhaps matching TRBD1 (5 bases). The CDR3 is 16 residues long. Germline-derived CDR1 and CDR2 are MNHEY and SVGAGI. V lost 4 bases and J 0 bases, leaving 15 bases between the germline ends. The CDR3 DNA reads TGTGCCAGCAGTTCCGGGGGAGTTAACATGAACACTGAAGCTTTCTTT. Its translation: CASSSGGVNMNTEAFF.

This clone was seen just once. The chain recombines TRBV11-2 with TRBJ1-2; D is perhaps TRBD1 (6 bases). This CDR3 region has 15 residues. The V end lost 0 bases, the J end lost 3 bases, and 11 bases lay between the germline ends. Germline V CDR1 and CDR2: SGHAT, FQNNGV. For the CDR3, the DNA is TGTGCCAGCAGCTTAGAGTGGGGGCAGGACTATGGCTACACCTTC. Translated: CASSLEWGQDYGYTF.

This clone came up once. The chain recombines TRBV7-2 with TRBJ2-5; D is unresolved. The V gene lost 2 bases and the J gene lost 1 base, with 8 bases spanning the gap. Germline lookup yields CDR1 SGHTA and CDR2 FQGNSA. The CDR3 covers 14 residues. The CDR3 loop reads CASSLSQSQETQYF. CDR3 DNA: TGTGCCAGCAGCTTATCCCAGTCCCAAGAGACCCAGTACTTC.

The V and J genes are TRBV7-9 and TRBJ2-1; TRBD2 matches 7 bases. Germline V CDR1 and CDR2: SEHNR, FQNEAQ (reference sequence). After removal of 6 bases from V and 10 bases from J, the junction contained 12 bases not matched to a gene. This CDR3 region has 14 residues. Written as DNA, the CDR3 is TGTGCCAGCAGTTCCGGGACTACAGTTAAGGAGCAGTTCTTC. Protein sequence: CASSSGTTVKEQFF.